This T cell receptor beta chain was found in a study of low-dose radiotherapy and immunotherapy resistance in tumors. Background on the study: While receiving nivolumab 240 mg every two weeks, patients also received ipilimumab 1 mg/kg every six weeks, both intravenously. On cycle 1 day 1, patients started four cycles of oral aspirin 300 mg daily.

First-strand cDNA relied on TRAV- and TRBV-specific primers spanning alpha and beta chains. PCR amplification of the TCRs was performed with Phusion for 20 PCR cycles, and it relied on a constant-region primer together with a V-primer adapter. With in vitro transcription, the isolated mRNA was amplified. TCRdb analysed the reads with MiXCR anew, one entry per CDR3 protein. This sample has around 9,300 distinct CDR3 sequences, with approximately 69% found just once. Nivolumab, ipilimumab, aspirin, low-dose cyclophosphamide and low-dose radiotherapy were given to donors. Trimming took 5 bases from V and 4 from J; bases not matched to a gene: 5. This CDR3 comprises 15 residues. The germline CDR1 and CDR2 sequences are MDHEN and SYDVKM.

This chain connects TRBV28 to TRBJ2-7, with 13 bases aligning to TRBD2. The receptor's source is a human donor with advanced metastatic prostate, ovarian, gallbladder or colorectal cancer (not recorded which). This table probably holds off-target reads from a library built for another chain. CDR3 region: CASSPTGLAGYEQYF. The DNA of the CDR3 is TGTGCCAGCAGTCCCACGGGACTAGCGGGATACGAGCAGTACTTC. Full variable domain (rest looked up from reference TRBV28 and TRBJ2-7): DVKVTQSSRYLVKRTGEKVFLECVQDMDHENMFWYRQDPGLGLRLIYFSYDVKMKEKGDIPEGYSVSREKKERFSLILESASTNQTSMYLCASSPTGLAGYEQYFGPGTRLTVT.